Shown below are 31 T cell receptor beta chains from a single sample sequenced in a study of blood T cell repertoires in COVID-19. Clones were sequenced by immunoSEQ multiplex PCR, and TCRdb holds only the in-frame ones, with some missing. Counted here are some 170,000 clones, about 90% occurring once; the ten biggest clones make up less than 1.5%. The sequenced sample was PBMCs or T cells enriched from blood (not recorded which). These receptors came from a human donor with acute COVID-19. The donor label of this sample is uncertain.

The CDR3 spells CASSPSRDTPMNTEAFF. The CDR3 bases are TGCGCCAGCAGCCCCAGCAGGGACACACCTATGAACACTGAAGCTTTCTTT. The rearrangement uses TRBV5-1 and TRBJ1-1, with D perhaps TRBD1 (6 bases). V was shortened by 4 bases and J by 0 bases, with 19 bases between the two germline ends. Germline values: CDR1 SGHRS, CDR2 YFSETQ. This CDR3 is 17 amino acids long.

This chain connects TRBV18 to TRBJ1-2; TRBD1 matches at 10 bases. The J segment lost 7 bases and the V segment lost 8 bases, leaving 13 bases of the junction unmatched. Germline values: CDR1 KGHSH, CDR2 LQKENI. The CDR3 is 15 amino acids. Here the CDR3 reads CASRPAGQGIRGYTF. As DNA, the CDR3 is TGTGCCAGCAGACCAGCGGGACAGGGGATACGTGGCTACACCTTC.

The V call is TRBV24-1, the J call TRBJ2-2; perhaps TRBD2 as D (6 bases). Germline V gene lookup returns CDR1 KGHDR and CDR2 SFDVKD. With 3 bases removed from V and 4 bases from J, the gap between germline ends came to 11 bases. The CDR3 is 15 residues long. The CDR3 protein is CATSDAGQATGELFF. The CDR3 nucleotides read TGTGCCACCAGTGATGCGGGGCAGGCCACCGGGGAGCTGTTTTTT.

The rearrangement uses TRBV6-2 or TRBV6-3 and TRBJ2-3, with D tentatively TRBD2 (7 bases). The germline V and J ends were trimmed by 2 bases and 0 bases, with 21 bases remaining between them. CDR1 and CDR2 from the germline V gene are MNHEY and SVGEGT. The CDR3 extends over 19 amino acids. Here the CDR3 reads CASSYPSKGGGQSTDTQYF. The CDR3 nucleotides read TGTGCCAGCAGTTACCCATCTAAAGGCGGGGGCCAAAGCACAGATACGCAGTATTTT.

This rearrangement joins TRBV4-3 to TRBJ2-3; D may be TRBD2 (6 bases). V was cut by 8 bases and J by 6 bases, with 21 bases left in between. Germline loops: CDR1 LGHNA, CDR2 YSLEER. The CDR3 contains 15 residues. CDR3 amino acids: CASRLRDSHRDTQYF. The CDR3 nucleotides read TGCGCCAGCCGGCTCCGGGACTCCCATAGGGATACGCAGTATTTT.

CDR3 sequence reads: CASSLGLGTQYF. The CDR3 DNA is TGTGCCAGCAGCTTAGGACTAGGTACGCAGTATTTT. This chain joins TRBV7-9 and TRBJ2-3; D is perhaps TRBD2 (6 bases). Deletions cut 1 base from V and 8 bases from J, with 7 bases between. Germline CDR1 reads SEHNR; CDR2 reads FQNEAQ (reference sequence). The CDR3 consists of 12 residues.

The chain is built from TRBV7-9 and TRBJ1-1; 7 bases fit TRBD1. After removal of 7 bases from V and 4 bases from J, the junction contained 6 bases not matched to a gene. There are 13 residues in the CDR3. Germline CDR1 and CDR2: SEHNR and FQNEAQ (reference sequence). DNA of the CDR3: TGTGCCAGCATGAGGGGGCTGGGCACTGAAGCTTTCTTT. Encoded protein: CASMRGLGTEAFF.

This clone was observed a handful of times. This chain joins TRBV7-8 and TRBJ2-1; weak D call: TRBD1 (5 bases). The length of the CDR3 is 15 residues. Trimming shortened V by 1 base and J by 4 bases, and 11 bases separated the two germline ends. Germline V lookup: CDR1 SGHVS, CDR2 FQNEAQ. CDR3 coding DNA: TGTGCCAGCAGCTTAGGGGGCCTGAGTTACAATGAGCAGTTCTTC. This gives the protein CASSLGGLSYNEQFF. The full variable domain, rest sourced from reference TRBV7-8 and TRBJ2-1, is GAGVSQSPRYKVAKRGQDVALRCDPISGHVSLFWYQQALGQGPEFLTYFQNEAQLDKSGLPSDRFFAERPEGSVSTLKIQRTQQEDSAVYLCASSLGGLSYNEQFFGPGTRLTVL.

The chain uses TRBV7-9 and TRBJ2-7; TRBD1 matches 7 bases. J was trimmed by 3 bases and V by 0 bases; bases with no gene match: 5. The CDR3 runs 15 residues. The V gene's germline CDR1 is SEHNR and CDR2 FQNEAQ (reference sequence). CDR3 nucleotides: TGTGCCAGCAGCTTAGCACAGGGGAGAGACTACGAGCAGTACTTC. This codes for CASSLAQGRDYEQYF.

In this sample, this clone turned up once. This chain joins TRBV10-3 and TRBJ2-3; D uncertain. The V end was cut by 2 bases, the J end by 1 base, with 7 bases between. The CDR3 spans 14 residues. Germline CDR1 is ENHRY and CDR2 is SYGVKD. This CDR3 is CAISEASGTDTQYF. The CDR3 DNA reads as TGTGCCATCAGTGAGGCCAGCGGCACAGATACGCAGTATTTT.

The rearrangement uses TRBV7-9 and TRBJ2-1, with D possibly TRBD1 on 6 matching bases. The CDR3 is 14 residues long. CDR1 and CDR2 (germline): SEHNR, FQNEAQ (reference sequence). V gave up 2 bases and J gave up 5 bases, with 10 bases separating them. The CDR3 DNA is TGTGCCAGCAGCTTATACGACAGGAACAATGAGCAGTTCTTC. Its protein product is CASSLYDRNNEQFF.

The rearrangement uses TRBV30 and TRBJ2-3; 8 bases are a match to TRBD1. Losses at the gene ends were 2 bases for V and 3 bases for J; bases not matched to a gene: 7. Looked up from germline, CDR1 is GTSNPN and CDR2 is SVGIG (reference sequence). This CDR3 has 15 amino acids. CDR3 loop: CAWSKAGGWTDTQYF. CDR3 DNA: TGTGCCTGGAGTAAGGCAGGGGGCTGGACAGATACGCAGTATTTT.

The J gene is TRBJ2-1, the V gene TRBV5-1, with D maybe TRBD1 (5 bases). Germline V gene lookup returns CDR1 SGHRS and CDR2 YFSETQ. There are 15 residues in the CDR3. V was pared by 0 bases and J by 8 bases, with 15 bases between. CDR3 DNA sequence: TGCGCCAGCAGCTTGGCGGGCAGGGTGGTCGATGAGCAGTTCTTC. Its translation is CASSLAGRVVDEQFF.

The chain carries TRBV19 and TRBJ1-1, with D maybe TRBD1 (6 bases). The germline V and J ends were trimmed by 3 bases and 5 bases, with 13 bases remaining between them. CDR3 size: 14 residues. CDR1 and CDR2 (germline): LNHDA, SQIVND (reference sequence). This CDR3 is CASSMDSPNTEAFF. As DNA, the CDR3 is TGTGCCAGTAGTATGGACAGCCCGAATACTGAAGCTTTCTTT.

DNA of the CDR3: TGTGCCAGTAGTCGTACGGACAGGGTGGGCCAGCCCCAGCATTTT. Translation: CASSRTDRVGQPQHF. V usage is TRBV19 and J usage is TRBJ1-5; 8 bases align to TRBD1. CDR1 LNHDA and CDR2 SQIVND come from the germline V gene (reference sequence). This CDR3 has 15 residues. The V and J ends lost 5 bases and 7 bases, in that order; junction bases with no gene match: 10.

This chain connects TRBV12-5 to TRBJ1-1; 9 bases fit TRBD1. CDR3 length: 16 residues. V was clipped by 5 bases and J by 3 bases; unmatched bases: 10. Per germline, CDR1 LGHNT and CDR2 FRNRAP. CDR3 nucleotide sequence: TGTGCTAGTGGTCCCCGCGGGACAGGGTTCGACACTGAAGCTTTCTTT. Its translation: CASGPRGTGFDTEAFF.

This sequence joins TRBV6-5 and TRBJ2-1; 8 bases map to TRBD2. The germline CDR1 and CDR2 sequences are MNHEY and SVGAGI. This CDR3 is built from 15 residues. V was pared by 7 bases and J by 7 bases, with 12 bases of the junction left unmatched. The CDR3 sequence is CASMGERGIPNEQFF. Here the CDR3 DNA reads TGTGCCAGCATGGGGGAGCGGGGGATTCCAAATGAGCAGTTCTTC.

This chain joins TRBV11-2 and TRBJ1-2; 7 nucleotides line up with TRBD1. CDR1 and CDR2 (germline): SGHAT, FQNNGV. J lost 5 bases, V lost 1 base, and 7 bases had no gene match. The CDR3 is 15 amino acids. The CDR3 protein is CASSLAQDRIYGYTF. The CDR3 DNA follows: TGTGCCAGCAGCTTAGCCCAGGACAGGATTTATGGCTACACCTTC.

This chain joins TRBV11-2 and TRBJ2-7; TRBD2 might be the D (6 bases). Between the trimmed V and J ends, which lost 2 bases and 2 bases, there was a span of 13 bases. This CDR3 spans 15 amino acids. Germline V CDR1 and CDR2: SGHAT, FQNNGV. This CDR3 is CASSLLGWGAYEQYF. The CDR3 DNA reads TGTGCCAGCAGCTTACTGGGATGGGGGGCCTACGAGCAGTACTTC.

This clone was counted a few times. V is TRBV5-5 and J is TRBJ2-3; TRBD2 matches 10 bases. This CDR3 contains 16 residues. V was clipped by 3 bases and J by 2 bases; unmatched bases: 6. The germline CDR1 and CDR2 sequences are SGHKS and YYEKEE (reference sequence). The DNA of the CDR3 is TGTGCCAGCAGCTCGGAGCGGGGGGGGCTCACAGATACGCAGTATTTT. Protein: CASSSERGGLTDTQYF.

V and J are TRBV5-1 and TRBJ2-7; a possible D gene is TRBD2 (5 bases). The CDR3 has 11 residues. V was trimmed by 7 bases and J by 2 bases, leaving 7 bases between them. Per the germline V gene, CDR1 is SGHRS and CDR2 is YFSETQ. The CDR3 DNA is TGCGCCAGCGCGGGCCCCTACGAGCAGTACTTC. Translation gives CASAGPYEQYF.

The CDR3 sequence is CASSIEGQGQPQHF. CDR3 sequence (DNA): TGTGCCAGTAGTATAGAGGGACAGGGACAGCCCCAGCATTTT. The chain links TRBV19 to TRBJ1-5; 9 bases align to TRBD1. The CDR3 consists of 14 residues. Germline-derived CDR1 and CDR2 are LNHDA and SQIVND (reference sequence). Trimming removed 0 bases from V and 7 bases from J; junction bases left unmatched: 1.

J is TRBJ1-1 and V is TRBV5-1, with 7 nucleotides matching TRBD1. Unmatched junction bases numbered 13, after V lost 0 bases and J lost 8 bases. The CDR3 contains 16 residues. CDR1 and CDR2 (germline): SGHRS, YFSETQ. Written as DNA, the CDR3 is TGCGCCAGCAGCTTGGAAGGGGGCGGAGGGCTTGCCGAAGCTTTCTTT. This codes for CASSLEGGGGLAEAFF.

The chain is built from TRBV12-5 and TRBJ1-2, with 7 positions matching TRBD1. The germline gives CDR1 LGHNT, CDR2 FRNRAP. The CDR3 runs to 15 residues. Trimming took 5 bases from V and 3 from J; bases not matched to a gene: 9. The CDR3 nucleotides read TGTGCTAGTGGTCGTCAGACAGGGATTTACTATGGCTACACCTTC. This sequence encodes CASGRQTGIYYGYTF.

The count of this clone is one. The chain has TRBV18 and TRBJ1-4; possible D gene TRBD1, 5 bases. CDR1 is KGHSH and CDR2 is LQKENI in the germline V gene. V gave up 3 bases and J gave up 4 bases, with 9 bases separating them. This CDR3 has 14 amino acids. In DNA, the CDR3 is TGTGCCAGCTCACCGGGACTAATTAATGAAAAACTGTTTTTT. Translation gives CASSPGLINEKLFF.

The CDR3 nucleotides are TGTGCCAGCAGCCTTACTACAGGGATCACCGGGGAGCTGTTTTTT. It specifies CASSLTTGITGELFF. The chain uses TRBV9 and TRBJ2-2; TRBD1 might be the D (6 bases). The CDR3 contains 15 residues. Trimming took 4 bases from V and 4 from J, leaving 14 bases between them. Germline CDR1 reads SGDLS; CDR2 reads YYNGEE. The full variable domain, with the rest looked up from reference TRBV9 and TRBJ2-2, is DSGVTQTPKHLITATGQRVTLRCSPRSGDLSVYWYQQSLDQGLQFLIQYYNGEERAKGNILERFSAQQFPDLHSELNLSSLELGDSALYFCASSLTTGITGELFFGEGSRLTVL.

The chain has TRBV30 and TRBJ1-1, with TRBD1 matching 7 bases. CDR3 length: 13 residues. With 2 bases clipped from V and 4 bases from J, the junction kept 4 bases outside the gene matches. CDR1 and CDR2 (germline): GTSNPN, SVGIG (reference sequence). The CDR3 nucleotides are TGTGCCTGGAGTATTGACAGGGTCACTGAAGCTTTCTTT. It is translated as CAWSIDRVTEAFF. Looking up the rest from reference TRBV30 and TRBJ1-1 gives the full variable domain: SQTIHQWPATLVQPVGSPLSLECTVEGTSNPNLYWYRQAAGRGLQLLFYSVGIGQISSEVPQNLSASRPQDRQFILSSKKLLLSDSGFYLCAWSIDRVTEAFFGQGTRLTVV.

CDR3 sequence reads: CASSPTQGATGAFF. The CDR3 nucleotides are TGTGCCAGCAGCCCGACTCAGGGGGCGACGGGAGCTTTCTTT. V and J are TRBV7-8 and TRBJ1-1; TRBD1 agrees at 8 bases. Trimming at V came to 5 bases and at J to 10 bases, leaving 12 bases not matched to a gene. The CDR3 spans 14 residues. Germline CDR1 SGHVS, CDR2 FQNEAQ.

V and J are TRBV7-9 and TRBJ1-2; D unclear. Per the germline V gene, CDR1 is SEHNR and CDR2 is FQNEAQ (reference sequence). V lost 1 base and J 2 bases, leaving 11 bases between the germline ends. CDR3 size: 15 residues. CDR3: CASSLGARYNYGYTF. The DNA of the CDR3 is TGTGCCAGCAGCTTAGGGGCTCGATACAACTATGGCTACACCTTC.

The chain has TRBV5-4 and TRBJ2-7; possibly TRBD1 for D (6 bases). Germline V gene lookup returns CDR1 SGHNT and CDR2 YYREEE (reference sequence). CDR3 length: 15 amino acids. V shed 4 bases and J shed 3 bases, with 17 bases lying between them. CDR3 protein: CASSGSQGRIYEQYF. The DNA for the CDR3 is TGTGCCAGCAGCGGATCTCAGGGGCGGATCTACGAGCAGTACTTC.

This CDR3 is CASSLGWAGELFF. CDR3 nucleotide sequence: TGTGCCAGCAGCTTGGGTTGGGCGGGGGAGCTGTTTTTT. The V call is TRBV7-2, the J call TRBJ2-2, with D unresolved. CDR3 size: 13 residues. Germline V CDR1 and CDR2: SGHTA, FQGNSA. V shed 3 bases and J shed 8 bases, with 10 bases lying between them. The full variable domain, completed using reference TRBV7-2 and TRBJ2-2, is GAGVSQSPSNKVTEKGKDVELRCDPISGHTALYWYRQSLGQGLEFLIYFQGNSAPDKSGLPSDRFSAERTGGSVSTLTIQRTQQEDSAVYLCASSLGWAGELFFGEGSRLTVL.